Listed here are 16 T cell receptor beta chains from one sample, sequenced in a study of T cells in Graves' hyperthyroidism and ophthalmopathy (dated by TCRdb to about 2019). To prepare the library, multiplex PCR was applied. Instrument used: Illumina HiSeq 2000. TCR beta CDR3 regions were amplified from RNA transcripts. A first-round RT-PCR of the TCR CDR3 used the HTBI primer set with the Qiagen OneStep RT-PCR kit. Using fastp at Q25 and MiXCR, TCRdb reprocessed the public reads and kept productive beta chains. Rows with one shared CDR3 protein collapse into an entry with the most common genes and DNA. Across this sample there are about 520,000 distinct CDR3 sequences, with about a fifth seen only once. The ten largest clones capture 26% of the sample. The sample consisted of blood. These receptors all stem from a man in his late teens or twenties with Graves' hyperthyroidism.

The CDR3: CASSSGRAEETQYF. CDR3 bases: TGTGCCAGCAGTAGCGGGAGGGCCGAAGAGACCCAGTACTTC. The rearrangement links TRBV6-1 to TRBJ2-5, with 10 bases identical to TRBD2. Germline V gene lookup returns CDR1 MNHNS and CDR2 SASEGT. CDR3 length: 14 residues. After removal of 5 bases from V and 3 bases from J, the junction contained 3 bases not matched to a gene.

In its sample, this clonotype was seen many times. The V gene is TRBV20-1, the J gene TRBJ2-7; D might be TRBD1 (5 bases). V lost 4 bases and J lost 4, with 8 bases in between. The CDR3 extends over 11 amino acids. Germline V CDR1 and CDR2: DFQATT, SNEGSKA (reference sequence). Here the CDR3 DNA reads TGCAGTGCTAAGGGGCATTACGAGCAGTACTTC. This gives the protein CSAKGHYEQYF.

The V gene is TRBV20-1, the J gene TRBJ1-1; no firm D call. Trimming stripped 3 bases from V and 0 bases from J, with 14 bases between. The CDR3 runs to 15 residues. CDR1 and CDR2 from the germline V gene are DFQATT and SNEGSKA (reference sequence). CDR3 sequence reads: CSARAGWYVNTEAFF. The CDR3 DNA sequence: TGCAGTGCTAGGGCGGGGTGGTATGTGAACACTGAAGCTTTCTTT.

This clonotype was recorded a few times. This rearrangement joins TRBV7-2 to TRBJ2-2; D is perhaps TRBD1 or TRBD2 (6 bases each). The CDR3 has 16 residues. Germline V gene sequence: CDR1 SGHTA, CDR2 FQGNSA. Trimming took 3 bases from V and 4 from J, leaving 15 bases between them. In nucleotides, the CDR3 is TGTGCCAGCAGCTTCGCCCGGGGGCCAGGCACCGGGGAGCTGTTTTTT. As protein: CASSFARGPGTGELFF.

This CDR3 reads CASRRTGLVGALVGLEQYF. For the CDR3, the DNA is TGTGCCAGCAGAAGGACAGGGTTAGTGGGAGCCCTTGTGGGATTGGAGCAGTACTTC. The chain has TRBV6-2 or TRBV6-3 and TRBJ2-7; 8 bases line up with TRBD1. The CDR3 extends over 19 amino acids. J lost 7 bases, V lost 6 bases, and 26 bases had no gene match. From germline, CDR1 is MNHEY and CDR2 SVGEGT.

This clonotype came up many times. The chain's CDR3 is CASSLALAGGISQHF. The CDR3 DNA sequence: TGTGCCAGCAGTTTAGCGCTGGCAGGGGGAATCTCCCAGCATTTT. This chain links TRBV12-3 or TRBV12-4 with TRBJ1-5, with 7 bases matching TRBD1. V lost 0 bases and J lost 11; bases outside the gene matches: 10. CDR3 size: 15 residues.

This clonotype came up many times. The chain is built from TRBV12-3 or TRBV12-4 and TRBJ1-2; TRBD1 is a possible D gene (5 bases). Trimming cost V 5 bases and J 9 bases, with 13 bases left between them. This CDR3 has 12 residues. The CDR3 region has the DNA TGTGCCAGCAGTCCCGGGGCGCGGAGCTACACCTTC. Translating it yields CASSPGARSYTF.

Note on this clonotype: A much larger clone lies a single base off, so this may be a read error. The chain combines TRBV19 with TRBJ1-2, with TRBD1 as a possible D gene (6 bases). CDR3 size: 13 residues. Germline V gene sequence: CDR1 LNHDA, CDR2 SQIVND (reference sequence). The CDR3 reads CVSSTLGAYGYTF. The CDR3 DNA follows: TGTGTCAGTAGTACCTTGGGGGCTTATGGCTACACCTTC.

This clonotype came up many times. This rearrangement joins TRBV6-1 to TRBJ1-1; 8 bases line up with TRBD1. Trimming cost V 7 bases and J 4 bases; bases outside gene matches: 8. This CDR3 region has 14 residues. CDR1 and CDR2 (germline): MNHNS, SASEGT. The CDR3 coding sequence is TGTGCCAGCAAACCCGGACAGGGCTTCACTGAAGCTTTCTTT. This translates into CASKPGQGFTEAFF.

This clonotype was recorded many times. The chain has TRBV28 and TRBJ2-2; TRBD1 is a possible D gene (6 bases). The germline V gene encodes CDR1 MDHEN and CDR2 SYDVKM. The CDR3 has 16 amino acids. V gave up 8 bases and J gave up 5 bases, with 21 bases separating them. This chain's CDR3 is CASRMAGPQGTGELFF. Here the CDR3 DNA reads TGTGCCAGCCGAATGGCGGGCCCCCAGGGGACCGGGGAGCTGTTTTTT.

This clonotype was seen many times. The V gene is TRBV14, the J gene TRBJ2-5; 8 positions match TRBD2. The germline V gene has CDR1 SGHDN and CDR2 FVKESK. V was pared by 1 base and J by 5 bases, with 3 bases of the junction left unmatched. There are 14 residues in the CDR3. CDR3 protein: CASSQGSSGETQYF. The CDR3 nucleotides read TGTGCCAGCAGCCAAGGGTCTAGCGGGGAGACCCAGTACTTC.

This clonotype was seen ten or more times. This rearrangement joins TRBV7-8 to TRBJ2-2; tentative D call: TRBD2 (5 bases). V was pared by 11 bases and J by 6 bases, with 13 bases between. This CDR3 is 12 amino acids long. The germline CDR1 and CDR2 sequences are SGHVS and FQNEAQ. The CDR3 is CAGWGVPGELFF. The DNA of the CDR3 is TGTGCCGGCTGGGGAGTCCCCGGGGAGCTGTTTTTT.

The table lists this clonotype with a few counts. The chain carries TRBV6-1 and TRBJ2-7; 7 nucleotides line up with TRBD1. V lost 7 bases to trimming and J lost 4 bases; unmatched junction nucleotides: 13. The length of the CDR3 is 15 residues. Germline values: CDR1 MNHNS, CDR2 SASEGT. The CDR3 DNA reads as TGTGCCAGCACGAGAGGACGACAGGGCCTTTACGAGCAGTACTTC. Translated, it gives CASTRGRQGLYEQYF.

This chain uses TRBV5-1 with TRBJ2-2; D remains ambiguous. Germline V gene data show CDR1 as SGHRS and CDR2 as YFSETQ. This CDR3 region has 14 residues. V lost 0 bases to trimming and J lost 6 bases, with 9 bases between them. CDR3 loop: CASSLDFEPGELFF. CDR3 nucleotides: TGCGCCAGCAGCTTGGATTTTGAACCCGGGGAGCTGTTTTTT. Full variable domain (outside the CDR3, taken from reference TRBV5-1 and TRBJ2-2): KAGVTQTPRYLIKTRGQQVTLSCSPISGHRSVSWYQQTPGQGLQFLFEYFSETQRNKGNFPGRFSGRQFSNSRSEMNVSTLELGDSALYLCASSLDFEPGELFFGEGSRLTVL.

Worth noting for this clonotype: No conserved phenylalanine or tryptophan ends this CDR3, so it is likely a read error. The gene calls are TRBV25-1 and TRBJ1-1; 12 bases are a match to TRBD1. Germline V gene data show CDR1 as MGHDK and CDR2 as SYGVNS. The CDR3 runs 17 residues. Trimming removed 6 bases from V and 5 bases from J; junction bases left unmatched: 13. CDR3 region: CASSERPGQGADTEAFS. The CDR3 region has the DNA TGTGCCAGCAGCGAACGACCGGGACAGGGGGCCGATACTGAAGCTTTCTCT.

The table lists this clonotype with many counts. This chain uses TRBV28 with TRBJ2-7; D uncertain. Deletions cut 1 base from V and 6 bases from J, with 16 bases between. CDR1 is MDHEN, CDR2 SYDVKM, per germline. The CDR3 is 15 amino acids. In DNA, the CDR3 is TGTGCCAGCAGTTTATCTGGACGTCTCCTAGGCGAGCAGTACTTC. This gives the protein CASSLSGRLLGEQYF. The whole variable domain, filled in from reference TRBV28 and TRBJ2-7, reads DVKVTQSSRYLVKRTGEKVFLECVQDMDHENMFWYRQDPGLGLRLIYFSYDVKMKEKGDIPEGYSVSREKKERFSLILESASTNQTSMYLCASSLSGRLLGEQYFGPGTRLTVT.